This entry lists 4 T cell receptor beta chains sequenced from one sample in a study of CD8 T cells in Susac syndrome. With random hexamers, about 0.5 to 1 ug RNA was reverse transcribed. TCRdb re-called the immunoSEQ multiplex PCR reads through MiXCR, storing one row per CDR3 protein. The sample lists approximately 120,000 distinct CDR3 sequences, around 94% occurring once. Material: CD4+ T cells from PBMCs. Receptors were obtained from a human donor in good health.

This clonotype was picked up one time. This sequence joins TRBV29-1 and TRBJ1-2; possible D gene TRBD1, 5 bases. Per germline, CDR1 SQVTM and CDR2 ANQGSEA. The CDR3 runs to 15 residues. Trimming removed 2 bases from V and 8 bases from J, with 21 bases in between. The CDR3 DNA sequence: TGCAGCGTTGAAAGAATAGGGACCAATCTGGGGGGCTACACCTTC. Encoded protein: CSVERIGTNLGGYTF.

The chain has TRBV5-4 and TRBJ2-5; TRBD1 might be the D (6 bases). V lost 4 bases to trimming and J lost 2 bases, with 18 bases between them. In germline, CDR1 is SGHNT, CDR2 YYREEE (reference sequence). The CDR3 loop spans 16 amino acids. CDR3 sequence: CASSPHTGTSQETQYF. DNA for the CDR3: TGTGCCAGCAGCCCGCACACCGGGACATCTCAAGAGACCCAGTACTTC. The whole variable domain, filled in from reference TRBV5-4 and TRBJ2-5, reads ETGVTQSPTHLIKTRGQQVTLRCSSQSGHNTVSWYQQALGQGPQFIFQYYREEENGRGNFPPRFSGLQFPNYSSELNVNALELDDSALYLCASSPHTGTSQETQYFGPGTRLLVL.

This sequence joins TRBV5-1 and TRBJ1-5; a weak D match, TRBD1 (6 bases). The ends were cut back, 4 bases at V and 2 bases at J, with 16 bases in the middle. The CDR3 has 16 residues. The germline V gene has CDR1 SGHRS and CDR2 YFSETQ. The CDR3 here is CASSPEPRGGNQPQHF. In DNA, the CDR3 is TGCGCCAGCAGCCCGGAACCCAGGGGAGGCAATCAGCCCCAGCATTTT.

This clonotype appeared a few times. The rearrangement joins TRBV5-4 to TRBJ1-2, with D uncertain. Germline CDR1 and CDR2: SGHNT and YYREEE (reference sequence). V was pared by 0 bases and J by 2 bases, with 8 bases between. This CDR3 spans 14 amino acids. The CDR3 sequence: CASSLGAGNYGYTF. The DNA for the CDR3 is TGTGCCAGCAGCTTGGGGGCGGGGAACTATGGCTACACCTTC.